Listed here are 7 T cell receptor beta chains from one sample, sequenced in a study of control samples from healthy donors and cancer patients (TCRdb year 2020). The library was generated by the immunoSEQ multiplex PCR assay. As stored in TCRdb, this immuneACCESS dataset retains in-frame rearrangements with V and J assigned. A fraction of the clones does not appear; measured against another copy, unresolved V genes explain less than half of the discrepancy, and the remainder lacks a known reason. A total of about 70,000 clones appear in this sample, 94% of them only once. The ten largest clones add up to about 2.7% of the sample. Sequences were obtained from blood. The receptors were sampled from a woman in her 30s in good health.

The chain employs TRBV12-3 or TRBV12-4 and TRBJ2-7; D is unresolved. Between the trimmed V and J ends, which lost 6 bases and 5 bases, there was a span of 14 bases. The CDR3 spans 13 residues. For the CDR3, the DNA is TGTGCCAGCAGCCTAGGACCCTCGAACGAGCAGTACTTC. This codes for CASSLGPSNEQYF.

CDR3 sequence: CASSPSLMYTGELFF. The CDR3 bases are TGTGCCAGCAGTCCCTCCCTGATGTACACCGGGGAGCTGTTTTTT. V usage is TRBV6-5 and J usage is TRBJ2-2; D gene uncertain. This CDR3 has 15 amino acids. Germline CDR1 MNHEY, CDR2 SVGAGI. Trimming stripped 5 bases from V and 3 bases from J, with 13 bases between.

Comments on this clone: Relative to the germline gene, one junction end is altered; a read error may explain this. This chain connects TRBV19 to TRBJ2-5; TRBD2 agrees at 14 bases. The CDR3 runs 15 residues. Germline CDR1 reads LNHDA; CDR2 reads SQIVND (reference sequence). In nucleotides, the CDR3 is TGTGCCAGTAGAGAGACTAGCGGGGGGGAAGAGATCCAGTACTTC. This translates into CASRETSGGEEIQYF.

This chain connects TRBV12-3 or TRBV12-4 to TRBJ1-2; tentatively, D is TRBD1 (6 bases). The CDR3 is 13 amino acids. Between the trimmed V and J ends, which lost 3 bases and 5 bases, there was a span of 10 bases. DNA of the CDR3: TGTGCCAGCAGTTTGGGGGGGCGGTATGGCTACACCTTC. It is translated as CASSLGGRYGYTF.

The chain is built from TRBV29-1 and TRBJ1-4; D gene unclear. V shed 7 bases and J shed 0 bases, with 9 bases lying between them. The germline V gene encodes CDR1 SQVTM and CDR2 ANQGSEA. The CDR3 extends over 13 amino acids. The CDR3 loop is CSALTSTNEKLFF. CDR3 nucleotide sequence: TGCAGCGCCCTGACTTCAACTAATGAAAAACTGTTTTTT.

This chain uses TRBV10-3 with TRBJ1-2; weak D call: TRBD1 (6 bases). V was shortened by 0 bases and J by 6 bases, with 14 bases between the two germline ends. This CDR3 region has 15 residues. Germline V gene sequence: CDR1 ENHRY, CDR2 SYGVKD. The CDR3 bases are TGTGCCATCAGTGAGTCGAACCCGGGGGCCGATGGCTACACCTTC. Protein product: CAISESNPGADGYTF.

This chain connects TRBV24-1 to TRBJ1-1; tentatively, D is TRBD1 (5 bases). Per the germline V gene, CDR1 is KGHDR and CDR2 is SFDVKD. This CDR3 comprises 13 residues. Trimming stripped 9 bases from V and 9 bases from J, with 19 bases between. For the CDR3, the DNA is TGTGCCACCCAAGGGTTACTCGGGGGTCAAGCTTTCTTT. It encodes CATQGLLGGQAFF.